This is a list of T cell receptor beta chains from one sample in a study of CD8 T cells in Susac syndrome. Using its own MiXCR run on the immunoSEQ multiplex PCR reads, TCRdb lists one record per CDR3 protein. The sample shows a few hundred thousand distinct CDR3 sequences, approximately 95% of them seen only once. The sample was CD4+ T cells from PBMCs. These receptor sequences come from a human donor with multiple sclerosis. The CDR3 runs from the conserved cysteine through the conserved F or W. The order of the fields is V gene, D gene, J gene, CDR3 protein, CDR3 DNA. The D gene is left open where the match is weak.

>TRBV25-1|NA|TRBJ1-5
CASSEWDRQPQHF
TGTGCCAGCAGTGAATGGGATCGTCAGCCCCAGCATTTT
>TRBV6-5|TRBD1|TRBJ1-1
CASTTGISMNTEAFF
TGTGCCAGCACGACAGGGATTTCCATGAACACTGAAGCTTTCTTT
>TRBV5-6|TRBD2|TRBJ2-5
CASSRTLAGPYF
TGTGCCAGCAGCCGTACTCTAGCGGGGCCGTACTTC
>TRBV29-1|NA|TRBJ1-1
CSVALNTEAFF
TGCAGCGTTGCCCTGAACACTGAAGCTTTCTTT
>TRBV7-8|NA|TRBJ2-3
CASSLRALTYDTQYF
TGTGCCAGCAGCTTAAGGGCTCTCACTTACGATACGCAGTATTTT
>TRBV27|TRBD1|TRBJ1-2
CASSFSTGGVYGYTF
TGTGCCAGCAGTTTTTCCACAGGGGGGGTCTATGGCTACACCTTC
>TRBV12-3/TRBV12-4|NA|TRBJ1-1
CASSSPGNTEAFF
TGTGCCAGCAGTTCCCCGGGGAACACTGAAGCTTTCTTT
>TRBV6-1|NA|TRBJ1-5
CASSAEYSNQPQHF
TGTGCCAGCAGTGCTGAGTATAGCAATCAGCCCCAGCATTTT
>TRBV29-1|TRBD2|TRBJ2-1
CSVWSSLAGGYNEQFF
TGCAGCGTTTGGAGCAGTCTAGCGGGGGGTTACAATGAGCAGTTCTTC
>TRBV20-1|TRBD2|TRBJ2-3
CSARSLADITDTQYF
TGCAGTGCTAGATCCCTAGCGGACATCACAGATACGCAGTATTTT
>TRBV28|TRBD2|TRBJ2-1
CASSPPGLAGSEQFF
TGTGCCAGCAGTCCACCCGGACTAGCGGGGTCTGAGCAGTTCTTC
>TRBV27|TRBD1|TRBJ2-6
CASSLQGAPGANVLTF
TGTGCCAGCAGTTTACAGGGGGCGCCGGGGGCCAACGTCCTGACTTTC
>TRBV2|NA|TRBJ2-5
CASGSPGREETQYF
TGTGCCAGCGGCTCCCCGGGTAGGGAGGAGACCCAGTACTTC
>TRBV2|NA|TRBJ2-3
CASSDGYTDTQYF
TGTGCCAGCAGTGACGGCTACACAGATACGCAGTATTTT
>TRBV29-1|TRBD2|TRBJ2-5
CSVGGLAGWWQETQYF
TGCAGCGTGGGTGGACTAGCGGGATGGTGGCAAGAGACCCAGTACTTC
>TRBV3-1|TRBD2|TRBJ2-5
CASKAGGQETQYF
TGTGCCAGCAAAGCGGGGGGACAAGAGACCCAGTACTTC
>TRBV20-1|NA|TRBJ1-2
CSARDPPYGYTF
TGCAGTGCTAGAGACCCCCCTTATGGCTACACCTTC
>TRBV20-1|NA|TRBJ2-3
CSARGGPPTDTQYF
TGCAGTGCTAGAGGGGGCCCCCCCACAGATACGCAGTATTTT